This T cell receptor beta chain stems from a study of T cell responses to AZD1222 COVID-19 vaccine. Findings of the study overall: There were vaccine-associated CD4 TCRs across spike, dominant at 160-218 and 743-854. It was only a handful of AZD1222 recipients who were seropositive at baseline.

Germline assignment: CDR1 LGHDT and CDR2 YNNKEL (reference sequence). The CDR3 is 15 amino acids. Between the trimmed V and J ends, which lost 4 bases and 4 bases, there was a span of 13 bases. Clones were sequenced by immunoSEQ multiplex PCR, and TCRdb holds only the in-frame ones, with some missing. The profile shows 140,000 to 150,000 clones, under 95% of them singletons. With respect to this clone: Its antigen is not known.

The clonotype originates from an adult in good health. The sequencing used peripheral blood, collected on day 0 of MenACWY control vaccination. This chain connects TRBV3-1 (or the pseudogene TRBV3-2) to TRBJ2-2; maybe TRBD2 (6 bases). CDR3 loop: CASSPLGAGTGELFF. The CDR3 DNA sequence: TGTGCCAGCAGCCCCCTGGGAGCGGGCACCGGGGAGCTGTTTTTT.